The clone carrying this TCR beta chain was observed at least ten times. Antigen specificity is unknown. The data originate from a study of molecular identifiers for immune sequencing clone quantification. V lost 3 bases and J lost 5, with 4 bases in between. CDR3 length equals 10 residues. The V gene's germline CDR1 is SQVTM and CDR2 ANQGSEA. Sorted cell numbers of roughly 19,000 to 1,000,000, with 10%, 30% or 50% RNA, served as input for naive CD8 libraries. Naive CD8 T cells, phenotype CD8+CD4-CCR7+CD45RA+, were sorted. Study-wide results and limits: Effector cells kept over 99% of their molecules in clones above 20 RNA copies, while naive cells kept under 1% there.

As previously described, bulk TCR libraries were made using listed TCR primers. TCRdb re-called the PCR reads through MiXCR, storing one row per CDR3 protein. This table has some 41,000 distinct CDR3 sequences, 24% appearing once. The TCR sequence derives from a human donor in good health. Some libraries in this study had Jurkat cell RNA spiked in. Sequenced input: naive CD8+ T cells from blood, with Jurkat cell RNA spiked in. Described subset: FACS-sorted CD8+CD4-CCR7+CD45RA+ naive T cells. This rearrangement joins TRBV29-1 to TRBJ1-1; D is uncertain. Written as DNA, the CDR3 is TGCAGCGTTGATCCGACTGAAGCTTTCTTT. Translating gives CSVDPTEAFF.